These T cell receptor beta chains were read from a single sample in a study of T cell responses to AZD1222 COVID-19 vaccine. Data came from immunoSEQ multiplex PCR; TCRdb stores just in-frame clones and leaves some out. There are more than 100,000 clones in the sample; around 89% occur only once, and approximately 3.1% lies in the top ten. The starting material was peripheral blood, obtained on day 0 of AZD1222 vaccination. These receptor sequences come from an adult in good health. Each CDR3 is given without its conserved first and last residue. Fields, in order: V gene, CDR3 protein.

>TRBV6-1
ASSESRGLGNTIY
>TRBV18
ASSPSGTGGSEQY
>TRBV14
ASSRIGTAQETQY
>TRBV29-1
SARVNTEAF
>TRBV19
ASSIEVNYEQY
>TRBV27
ASSFRGREQY
>TRBV27
ASSPGGKAF
>TRBV4-3
ASSQGAQGANSPLH
>TRBV9
ASSGTQGGRTEAF
>TRBV30
AWSSTQGSGYT
>TRBV7-2
ASSLDRGGTDTQY
>TRBV28
ASSRGGGKEETQY
>TRBV4-3
ASSQGLAGETQY
>TRBV4-2
ASSQVLKGLAGREETQY
>TRBV10-3
AISGREGNSYNEQF
>TRBV27
ASSLWGRKNQPQH
>TRBV5-6
ASSPRWAGRTYEQY
>TRBV2
ASSERSEQF
>TRBV11-1
ASAGQMNTEAF
>TRBV6-6
ASNPGNTGELF
>TRBV6-5
ASRVNLQGYYGYT
>TRBV28
ASSLGIQYNSPLH
>TRBV28
ASSFAFQGGGQPQH
>TRBV15
ATSGLGFQPQH
>TRBV24-1
ATSVQTSGANVLT
>TRBV28
ASSRIQASSYEQY
>TRBV30
AWSVNGYEAF
>TRBV5-6
ASTSGTGYSPLH